Listed here are 14 T cell receptor beta chains from one sample, sequenced in a study of blood T cell repertoires in COVID-19. The data were produced by immunoSEQ multiplex PCR, yet TCRdb's version contains in-frame clones alone and is incomplete. The sample records roughly 120,000 clones, roughly 85% being singletons. Sequencing was performed on peripheral blood. These receptors were obtained from a woman of 80 years or more with COVID-19, enrolled during active disease.

The count of this clone is one. The chain recombines TRBV6-6 with TRBJ1-5; D possibly corresponds to TRBD1 (6 bases). Germline CDR1 reads MNHNY; CDR2 reads SVGAGI (reference sequence). This CDR3 comprises 14 residues. V lost 6 bases and J lost 1, with 10 bases in between. The CDR3 bases are TGTGCCAGCAGCCCTGACAGGAGCAATCAGCCCCAGCATTTT. It encodes CASSPDRSNQPQHF.

V usage is TRBV6-2 or TRBV6-3 and J usage is TRBJ2-1, with 11 bases that match TRBD2. Germline CDR1 reads MNHEY; CDR2 reads SVGEGT. The CDR3 length is 20 residues. V lost 0 bases to trimming and J lost 6 bases; unmatched junction nucleotides: 16. CDR3 region: CASSYSTTPITSGSLNEQFF. CDR3 in DNA: TGTGCCAGCAGTTACTCGACAACTCCTATTACTAGCGGGAGCCTCAATGAGCAGTTCTTC.

The chain uses TRBV28 and TRBJ1-4; 7 bases agree with TRBD1. Germline assignment: CDR1 MDHEN and CDR2 SYDVKM. J was trimmed by 3 bases and V by 4 bases; bases with no gene match: 5. The CDR3 has 15 residues. The CDR3 is CASSSSGGPNEKLFF. CDR3 coding DNA: TGTGCCAGCAGTTCGTCAGGGGGGCCTAATGAAAAACTGTTTTTT.

The chain carries TRBV27 and TRBJ2-1, with 12 bases fitting TRBD2. Losses at the gene ends were 1 base for V and 9 bases for J; bases not matched to a gene: 4. CDR1 and CDR2 (germline): MNHEY, SMNVEV (reference sequence). This CDR3 is 15 amino acids long. CDR3 amino acids: CASSLWLAGGGEQFF. For the CDR3, the DNA is TGTGCCAGCAGTTTATGGCTAGCGGGAGGGGGTGAGCAGTTCTTC.

The genes are TRBV28 and TRBJ1-4; 7 nucleotides agree with TRBD1. From germline, CDR1 is MDHEN and CDR2 SYDVKM. The CDR3 sequence is 16 residues long. Trimming cost V 6 bases and J 3 bases; bases outside gene matches: 10. CDR3 sequence (DNA): TGTGCCAGCAGGTCTCCGGGACAGCTTTCTAATGAAAAACTGTTTTTT. It encodes CASRSPGQLSNEKLFF.

This rearrangement joins TRBV10-3 to TRBJ1-5; possibly TRBD1 for D (5 bases). The CDR3 spans 14 residues. V shed 5 bases and J shed 3 bases, with 11 bases lying between them. Germline CDR1 and CDR2: ENHRY and SYGVKD. CDR3 sequence reads: CAISKQAYNQPQHF. As DNA, the CDR3 is TGTGCCATCAGTAAACAGGCATACAATCAGCCCCAGCATTTT.

The chain combines TRBV28 with TRBJ2-2, with no clear D. The CDR3 is 12 amino acids. Trimming cost V 9 bases and J 5 bases, with 10 bases left between them. CDR1 MDHEN and CDR2 SYDVKM come from the germline V gene. For the CDR3, the DNA is TGTGCCAGGAGGTTTTTAACCGGGGAGCTGTTTTTT. Protein product: CARRFLTGELFF.

The chain joins TRBV5-1 to TRBJ2-3; 11 nucleotides align to TRBD2. The CDR3 totals 17 residues. V lost 3 bases, J lost 3 bases, and 9 bases stayed unmatched. The germline CDR1 and CDR2 sequences are SGHRS and YFSETQ. CDR3 sequence reads: CASSSKTSGVGTDTQYF. The CDR3 nucleotides read TGCGCCAGCAGCTCAAAGACTAGCGGGGTCGGAACAGATACGCAGTATTTT.

This sequence joins TRBV11-2 and TRBJ1-6; TRBD1 matches at 8 bases. CDR1 SGHAT and CDR2 FQNNGV come from the germline V gene. Trimming took 1 base from V and 6 from J; bases not matched to a gene: 2. This CDR3 comprises 15 residues. Here the CDR3 DNA reads TGTGCCAGCAGCTTAGGTGGACAGGGTAATTCACCCCTCCACTTT. This translates into CASSLGGQGNSPLHF.

The chain is built from TRBV28 and TRBJ1-2; 8 nucleotides align to TRBD1. The V gene's germline CDR1 is MDHEN and CDR2 SYDVKM. With 4 bases clipped from V and 3 bases from J, the junction kept 7 bases outside the gene matches. The CDR3 is made up of 15 amino acids. CDR3 in amino acids: CASSSEDRAYYGYTF. Here the CDR3 DNA reads TGTGCCAGCAGTTCCGAGGACAGGGCATACTATGGCTACACCTTC.

The chain couples TRBV7-2 to TRBJ2-1; the match to TRBD2 covers 8 bases. V lost 5 bases to trimming and J lost 7 bases; unmatched junction nucleotides: 7. CDR3 size: 14 residues. Per the germline V gene, CDR1 is SGHTA and CDR2 is FQGNSA. CDR3 in amino acids: CASSPAGGRNEQFF. Written as DNA, the CDR3 is TGTGCCAGCAGCCCCGCGGGGGGCCGAAATGAGCAGTTCTTC.

In its sample, this clone was seen once. This chain joins TRBV9 and TRBJ2-3; D gene uncertain. The CDR3 totals 13 residues. V dropped 1 base and J dropped 4 bases, with 7 bases sitting between them. Per the germline V gene, CDR1 is SGDLS and CDR2 is YYNGEE. The CDR3 nucleotides read TGTGCCAGCAGCGTATCCGTAGCAGATACGCAGTATTTT. It yields the protein CASSVSVADTQYF.

The chain couples TRBV9 to TRBJ2-7; D call uncertain. This CDR3 contains 15 residues. Germline V CDR1 and CDR2: SGDLS, YYNGEE. Trimming took 0 bases from V and 2 from J, leaving 12 bases between them. The CDR3 nucleotides read TGTGCCAGCAGCGTAGATTCAAGCGAGACCTACGAGCAGTACTTC. This encodes CASSVDSSETYEQYF.

This clone has a handful of counts. J is TRBJ1-5 and V is TRBV5-6, with a possible D match to TRBD1 (6 bases). Germline lookup yields CDR1 SGHDT and CDR2 YYEEEE. The CDR3 has 13 residues. V was clipped by 4 bases and J by 7 bases, with 12 bases between them. CDR3 nucleotides: TGTGCCAGCAGCACGGGACACCAACAGCCCCAGCATTTT. It codes for CASSTGHQQPQHF.